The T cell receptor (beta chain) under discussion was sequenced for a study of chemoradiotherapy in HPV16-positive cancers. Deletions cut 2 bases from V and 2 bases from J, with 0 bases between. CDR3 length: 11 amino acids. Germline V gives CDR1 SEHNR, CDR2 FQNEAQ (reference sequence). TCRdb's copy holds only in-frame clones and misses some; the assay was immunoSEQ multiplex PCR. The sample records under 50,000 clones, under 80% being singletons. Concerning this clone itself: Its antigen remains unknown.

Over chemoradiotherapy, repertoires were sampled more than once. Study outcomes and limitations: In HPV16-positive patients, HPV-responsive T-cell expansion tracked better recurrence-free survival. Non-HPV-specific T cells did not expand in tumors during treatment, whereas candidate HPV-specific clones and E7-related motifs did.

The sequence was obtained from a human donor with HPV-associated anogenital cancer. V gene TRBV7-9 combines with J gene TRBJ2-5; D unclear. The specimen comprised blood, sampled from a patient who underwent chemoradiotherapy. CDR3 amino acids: CASSLQETQYF. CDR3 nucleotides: TGTGCCAGCAGCTTACAAGAGACCCAGTACTTC.